This TCR beta chain was retrieved from a study of molecular identifiers for immune sequencing clone quantification. CDR3 length: 16 amino acids. V shed 2 bases, J shed 5 bases, and the junction held 6 bases outside the gene matches. The germline V gene encodes CDR1 SGHTA and CDR2 FQGNSA. This clonotype was detected only a few times. TCRdb called the PCR reads again in MiXCR, with one record for every CDR3 protein. The table lists about 100,000 distinct CDR3 sequences, 35% to 40% of them singletons. This clonotype originated in a human donor in good health. Some libraries in this study had Jurkat cell RNA spiked in. The source material was naive CD8+ T cells from blood, with Jurkat cell RNA spiked in. Subset denoted: FACS-sorted CD8+CD4-CCR7+CD45RA+ naive T cells. J is TRBJ1-6 and V is TRBV7-2; TRBD1 matches 7 bases. This CDR3 is CASSLPYRGNNSPLHF. CDR3 DNA sequence: TGTGCCAGCAGCTTACCCTACAGGGGTAATAATTCACCCCTCCACTTT.